This TCR beta chain came from a study of regulatory T cells in long-lasting Graves disease. Ten or more counts support this clonotype. What it recognizes is unknown. Arm-PCR of CDR3 regions with iRepertoire HTBI primers generated TCR beta libraries. TCRdb re-analysed the multiplex PCR reads in MiXCR, keeping a single row per CDR3 protein. The data show over 450,000 distinct CDR3 sequences, around 11% seen once. Study-level findings and limits: Persistent disease preferred TRBV28, TRBJ1-2 and TRBJ2-5; new disease, TRBV20-1 and TRBJ2-1.

Time point meaning: newly diagnosed GD, antithyroid drugs for less than 3 months. Making the TCR library involved RNA that had been extracted from PBMCs. Tubes containing EDTA received around 9.9 milliliters of drawn peripheral blood. The CDR3 length is 15 residues. From germline, CDR1 is SGHVS and CDR2 FQNEAQ. V was clipped by 0 bases and J by 3 bases, with 10 bases between them. The sample was also linked to a second study, of T cells in Graves' hyperthyroidism and ophthalmopathy. That report adds: Exclusions: uncontrolled infection, other autoimmune disease, pregnancy, lactation.

The TCR originated in a woman younger than 45 with Graves disease. This rearrangement joins TRBV7-8 to TRBJ2-3, with D unresolved. The sample consisted of peripheral blood mononuclear cells (PBMCs), taken at new diagnosis, from a patient treated with antithyroid drugs. The CDR3: CASSLALERTDTQYF. The CDR3 nucleotides are TGTGCCAGCAGCTTAGCTCTAGAGAGGACAGATACGCAGTATTTT.